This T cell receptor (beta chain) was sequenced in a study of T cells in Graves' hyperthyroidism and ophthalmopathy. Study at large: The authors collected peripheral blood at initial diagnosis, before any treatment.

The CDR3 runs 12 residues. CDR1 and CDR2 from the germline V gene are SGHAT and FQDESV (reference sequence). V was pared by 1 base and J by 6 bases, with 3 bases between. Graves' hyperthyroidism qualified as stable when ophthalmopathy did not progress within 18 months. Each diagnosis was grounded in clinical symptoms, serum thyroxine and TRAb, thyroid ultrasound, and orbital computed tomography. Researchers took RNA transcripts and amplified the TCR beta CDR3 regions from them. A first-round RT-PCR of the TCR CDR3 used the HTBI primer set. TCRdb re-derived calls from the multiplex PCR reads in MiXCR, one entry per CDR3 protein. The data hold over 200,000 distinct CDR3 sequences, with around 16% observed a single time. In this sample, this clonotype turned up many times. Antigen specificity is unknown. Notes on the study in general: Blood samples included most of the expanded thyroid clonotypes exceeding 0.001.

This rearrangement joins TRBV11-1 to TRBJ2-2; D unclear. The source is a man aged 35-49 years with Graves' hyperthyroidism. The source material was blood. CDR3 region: CASSLESGELFF. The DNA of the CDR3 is TGTGCCAGCAGCTTAGAGTCCGGGGAGCTGTTTTTT.